The rows below give T cell receptor beta chains drawn from one sample of a study of cytomegalovirus exposure and HLA in healthy donors. Method: immunoSEQ multiplex PCR; TCRdb's copy keeps in-frame clones and lacks some. The sample lists 150,000 to 200,000 clones; about 85% were seen once. The sequenced sample was PBMCs. These TCRs come from a boy aged 2 to 10 in good health and CMV-seronegative. Both conserved end residues are trimmed from each CDR3.

j_call: TRBJ2-3
cdr3_length: 15
v_call: TRBV4-2
cdr3_aa: ASSHEMGDWSTDTQY

j_call: TRBJ2-3
cdr3_length: 13
v_call: TRBV4-1
cdr3_aa: ASSQESPGVNTQY

j_call: TRBJ2-7
cdr3_length: 10
v_call: TRBV2
cdr3_aa: ASSFIAGGGY

j_call: TRBJ2-7
cdr3_length: 11
v_call: TRBV9
cdr3_aa: ASSVGLAAEQY

j_call: TRBJ2-7
cdr3_length: 10
v_call: TRBV7-9
cdr3_aa: ASSPGSYEQY

j_call: TRBJ1-2
cdr3_length: 14
v_call: TRBV4-2
cdr3_aa: ASSQLWDRVSAGYT

j_call: TRBJ2-7
cdr3_length: 14
v_call: TRBV28
cdr3_aa: ASSLPGTGLSYEQY

j_call: TRBJ2-5
cdr3_length: 12
v_call: TRBV7-2
cdr3_aa: ASSLNGQGGTQY

j_call: TRBJ1-3
cdr3_length: 14
v_call: TRBV28
cdr3_aa: ASSTVWGESGNTIY

j_call: TRBJ2-5
cdr3_length: 12
v_call: TRBV30
cdr3_aa: AWSPPGQEETQY

j_call: TRBJ1-1
cdr3_length: 10
v_call: TRBV4-1
cdr3_aa: ASSQGRGEAF

j_call: TRBJ1-5
cdr3_length: 13
v_call: TRBV19
cdr3_aa: ASSVGTASNQPQH

j_call: TRBJ1-1
cdr3_length: 11
v_call: TRBV11-3
cdr3_aa: ASSDSGNTEAF

j_call: TRBJ2-7
cdr3_length: 12
v_call: TRBV9
cdr3_aa: ASSLGGSSYEQY

j_call: TRBJ1-1
cdr3_length: 11
v_call: TRBV14
cdr3_aa: ASSPDMNTEAF

j_call: TRBJ2-1
cdr3_length: 11
v_call: TRBV6-4
cdr3_aa: ASRGGSYNEQF

j_call: TRBJ1-1
cdr3_length: 11
v_call: TRBV6-1
cdr3_aa: ATGGDLTTEAF

j_call: TRBJ1-5
cdr3_length: 13
v_call: TRBV7-2
cdr3_aa: ASSLRGYDNQPQH

j_call: TRBJ2-4
cdr3_length: 15
v_call: TRBV5-5
cdr3_aa: ASSLLPDSGRQNIQY

j_call: TRBJ1-4
cdr3_length: 14
v_call: TRBV21-1
cdr3_aa: ASGRKGLATNEKLF

j_call: TRBJ2-5
cdr3_length: 13
v_call: TRBV7-9
cdr3_aa: ASTPTGGAGETQY

j_call: TRBJ2-1
cdr3_length: 12
v_call: TRBV5-1
cdr3_aa: ASSPGTGYNEQF

j_call: TRBJ2-1
cdr3_length: 15
v_call: TRBV28
cdr3_aa: ASSLEGQTITYNEQF

j_call: TRBJ1-5
cdr3_length: 13
v_call: TRBV28
cdr3_aa: ASTPREGGNQPQH

j_call: TRBJ1-1
cdr3_length: 13
v_call: TRBV5-1
cdr3_aa: ASSLDRRSPIEAF

j_call: TRBJ2-7
cdr3_length: 10
v_call: TRBV27
cdr3_aa: ASGGLPYEQY

j_call: TRBJ2-1
cdr3_length: 13
v_call: TRBV9
cdr3_aa: ASSGRDSHTNEQF

j_call: TRBJ1-3
cdr3_length: 17
v_call: TRBV7-9
cdr3_aa: ASSSSRDRGPSSGNTIY

j_call: TRBJ1-1
cdr3_length: 13
v_call: TRBV2
cdr3_aa: ASSEAWQGSTEAF

j_call: TRBJ2-7
cdr3_length: 13
v_call: TRBV2
cdr3_aa: ASREGQGLPYEQY

j_call: TRBJ1-4
cdr3_length: 14
v_call: TRBV15
cdr3_aa: ATSWGLLATNEKLF

j_call: TRBJ2-5
cdr3_length: 12
v_call: TRBV18
cdr3_aa: ASSPRGGGETQY

j_call: TRBJ2-6
cdr3_length: 14
v_call: TRBV7-8
cdr3_aa: ASSPRGLSGANVLT

j_call: TRBJ2-1
cdr3_length: 14
v_call: TRBV6-5
cdr3_aa: ASSYVGQGGYNEQF

j_call: TRBJ2-7
cdr3_length: 12
v_call: TRBV5-4
cdr3_aa: ASSLQGPHYEQY

j_call: TRBJ1-1
cdr3_length: 11
v_call: TRBV7-3
cdr3_aa: ASSWTVNTEAF

j_call: TRBJ1-1
cdr3_length: 13
v_call: TRBV4-1
cdr3_aa: ASSQDRVPSTEAF

j_call: TRBJ2-7
cdr3_length: 10
v_call: TRBV28
cdr3_aa: ASSWPGLEQY

j_call: TRBJ1-6
cdr3_length: 12
v_call: TRBV7-8
cdr3_aa: ASSSTGSNSPLH

j_call: TRBJ2-6
cdr3_length: 12
v_call: TRBV7-3
cdr3_aa: ASSSSSGANVLT

j_call: TRBJ2-2
cdr3_length: 12
v_call: TRBV30
cdr3_aa: AWSVKGKAGELF

j_call: TRBJ2-7
cdr3_length: 16
v_call: TRBV27
cdr3_aa: ASSLSGARAGSSYEQY

j_call: TRBJ2-1
cdr3_length: 12
v_call: TRBV29-1
cdr3_aa: SVGGGSSYNEQF

j_call: TRBJ1-1
cdr3_length: 15
v_call: TRBV30
cdr3_aa: AWTRRGGEPGNTEAF

j_call: TRBJ1-2
cdr3_length: 11
v_call: TRBV6-1
cdr3_aa: ASKSDSRDGYT

j_call: TRBJ2-7
cdr3_length: 12
v_call: TRBV2
cdr3_aa: ASRIPDSSYEQY

j_call: TRBJ1-4
cdr3_length: 13
v_call: TRBV6-5
cdr3_aa: ASRLGHRVNEKLF

j_call: TRBJ2-1
cdr3_length: 13
v_call: TRBV5-5
cdr3_aa: ASSFTSGRGNEQF

j_call: TRBJ2-3
cdr3_length: 12
v_call: TRBV7-9
cdr3_aa: ASSLETLAGVRY

j_call: TRBJ1-2
cdr3_length: 10
v_call: TRBV11-2
cdr3_aa: ASSWTGGGYT

j_call: TRBJ1-1
cdr3_length: 15
v_call: TRBV27
cdr3_aa: ASSLSKPYRGKTEAF